What follows are 8 T cell receptor beta chains derived from one specimen sequenced in a study of control samples from healthy donors and cancer patients. Measured with immunoSEQ multiplex PCR; TCRdb has only the in-frame clones, and not every one. The sample records roughly 120,000 clones, over 75% being singletons. Sequencing was performed on blood. The origin of the receptors is a man aged 50 to 60 in good health.

This clone was picked up a small number of times. The J gene is TRBJ1-2, the V gene TRBV19; D ambiguous. The ends were cut back, 3 bases at V and 4 bases at J, with 18 bases in the middle. This CDR3 has 16 amino acids. From germline, CDR1 is LNHDA and CDR2 SQIVND (reference sequence). CDR3 sequence: CASSISHIPRSYGYTF. CDR3 sequence (DNA): TGTGCCAGTAGTATCTCGCACATACCGCGCTCCTATGGCTACACCTTC. The whole variable domain, filled in from reference TRBV19 and TRBJ1-2, reads DGGITQSPKYLFRKEGQNVTLSCEQNLNHDAMYWYRQDPGQGLRLIYYSQIVNDFQKGDIAEGYSVSREKKESFPLTVTSAQKNPTAFYLCASSISHIPRSYGYTFGSGTRLTVV.

The rearrangement uses TRBV18 and TRBJ2-5; unclear D gene. The CDR3 is 13 amino acids. Germline loops: CDR1 KGHSH, CDR2 LQKENI. V shed 6 bases and J shed 4 bases, with 12 bases lying between them. The CDR3 reads CASSSTGLETQYF. CDR3 coding DNA: TGTGCCAGCTCTTCAACTGGGTTAGAGACCCAGTACTTC.

The chain recombines TRBV5-6 with TRBJ2-7; D is unresolved. Trimming took off 1 base at V and 2 bases at J, with 7 bases between the two ends. The CDR3 is 13 amino acids. Germline V lookup: CDR1 SGHDT, CDR2 YYEEEE. The CDR3 loop is CASSLRGPYEQYF. CDR3 DNA sequence: TGTGCCAGCAGCTTGAGAGGTCCCTACGAGCAGTACTTC.

CDR3 protein: CATSSQGTNQPQHF. In DNA form, the CDR3 reads TGTGCCACCAGCAGCCAGGGCACGAATCAGCCCCAGCATTTT. The genes are TRBV24-1 and TRBJ1-5; D is possibly TRBD1 (5 bases). The V and J ends lost 7 bases and 4 bases respectively, with 13 bases between them. CDR1 KGHDR and CDR2 SFDVKD come from the germline V gene. The CDR3 length is 14 residues.

CDR3 DNA: TGTGCCAGCAGCTTATCGGGGACCTCCTACGAGCAGTACTTC. Its protein is CASSLSGTSYEQYF. The V call is TRBV7-9, the J call TRBJ2-7; D tentatively reads TRBD1 or TRBD2 (5 bases each). The ends were cut back, 2 bases at V and 0 bases at J, with 8 bases in the middle. Germline V gene lookup returns CDR1 SEHNR and CDR2 FQNEAQ (reference sequence). The CDR3 length is 14 residues.

The chain combines TRBV18 with TRBJ1-6; D gene uncertain. The V and J ends lost 2 bases and 5 bases respectively, with 1 base between them. Germline assignment: CDR1 KGHSH and CDR2 LQKENI. The length of the CDR3 is 12 residues. The CDR3 loop is CASSPDNSPLHF. CDR3 coding DNA: TGTGCCAGCTCACCAGATAATTCACCCCTCCACTTT.

This clone was observed once. The genes are TRBV5-1 and TRBJ2-7; 8 bases are a match to TRBD2. V was clipped by 4 bases and J by 3 bases; unmatched bases: 21. In germline, CDR1 is SGHRS, CDR2 YFSETQ. The length of the CDR3 is 19 residues. The CDR3 DNA reads as TGCGCCAGCAGCACTAGACATGCGGGGGGACGACAGTCCGACTACGAGCAGTACTTC. It is translated as CASSTRHAGGRQSDYEQYF.

This clone was observed a few times. This chain links TRBV11-2 with TRBJ2-7; the D gene is possibly TRBD1 (5 bases). Germline CDR1 reads SGHAT; CDR2 reads FQNNGV. The CDR3 length is 14 residues. The ends were cut back, 6 bases at V and 2 bases at J, with 14 bases in the middle. The CDR3 nucleotides are TGTGCCAGCAGAGACAGCTTCTTAACCTACGAGCAGTACTTC. It specifies CASRDSFLTYEQYF. The whole variable domain, remainder taken from reference TRBV11-2 and TRBJ2-7, is EAGVAQSPRYKIIEKRQSVAFWCNPISGHATLYWYQQILGQGPKLLIQFQNNGVVDDSQLPKDRFSAERLKGVDSTLKIQPAKLEDSAVYLCASRDSFLTYEQYFGPGTRLTVT.